Many counts were recorded for the clone carrying this T cell receptor beta chain. The entry originates in a study of blood T cell repertoires in COVID-19. The V gene lost 7 bases and the J gene lost 8 bases, with 17 bases spanning the gap. The CDR3 sequence is 13 residues long. The germline V gene encodes CDR1 LNHDA and CDR2 SQIVND (reference sequence). Original analysis: Using reference gene primer amplification, nucleated cell counts were estimated. Sequencing used immunoSEQ multiplex PCR; TCRdb keeps in-frame clones, though not all of them. V and J calls and clone size are copied from that table; D and trimming were computed from the DNA. The sample comprises about 250,000 clones, nearly 90% of which are singletons, and approximately 3.3% rests with the top ten.

This clonotype originated in a man aged 18 to 30 with active or convalescent COVID-19. This chain uses TRBV19 with TRBJ1-2, with D maybe TRBD1 (6 bases). Sequenced material: peripheral blood. The CDR3 nucleotides read TGTGCCAGTAAATTGGTCAGGGGCAGCGGCTACACCTTC. This gives the protein CASKLVRGSGYTF.